This T cell receptor beta chain was documented in a study of cytomegalovirus exposure and HLA in healthy donors. On the study more broadly: Unique TCR beta sequences numbering about 100 million came from about 179 million T cells in an earlier analysis.

It was with 60 Vbeta and 13 Jbeta primers that the PCR ran. The data were produced by immunoSEQ multiplex PCR, yet TCRdb's version contains in-frame clones alone and is incomplete. The table has 60,000 to 75,000 clones, about 61% seen once. The CDR3 totals 12 residues. The V gene lost 7 bases and the J gene lost 4 bases, with 12 bases spanning the gap. Per the germline V gene, CDR1 is SQVTM and CDR2 is ANQGSEA. Sequenced material: PBMCs. This receptor was obtained from a woman between 50 and 59 years old in good health and CMV-seronegative. This rearrangement joins TRBV29-1 to TRBJ2-3; D is possibly TRBD1 (6 bases). The CDR3 loop is CSGNQGPDTQYF. In DNA form, the CDR3 reads TGCAGCGGAAATCAGGGGCCAGATACGCAGTATTTT.